What follows describes a single T cell receptor beta chain. The source of the sample is a study of siplizumab effects on memory and regulatory T cells. CDR1 is LNHDA and CDR2 is SQIVND in the germline V gene (reference sequence). The CDR3 has 11 amino acids. Trimming shortened V by 11 bases and J by 0 bases, and 4 bases separated the two germline ends. Assay: immunoSEQ multiplex PCR; the TCRdb copy retains only in-frame clones and omits some. The sample has roughly 62,000 clones, less than 80% seen once; the top ten hold roughly 0.4%. The source is a human donor in good health. Material: memory CD4+ T cells sorted from blood. The chain has TRBV19 and TRBJ2-2; D is unclear. Here the CDR3 reads CAAANTGELFF. The DNA for the CDR3 is TGTGCCGCGGCGAACACCGGGGAGCTGTTTTTT.